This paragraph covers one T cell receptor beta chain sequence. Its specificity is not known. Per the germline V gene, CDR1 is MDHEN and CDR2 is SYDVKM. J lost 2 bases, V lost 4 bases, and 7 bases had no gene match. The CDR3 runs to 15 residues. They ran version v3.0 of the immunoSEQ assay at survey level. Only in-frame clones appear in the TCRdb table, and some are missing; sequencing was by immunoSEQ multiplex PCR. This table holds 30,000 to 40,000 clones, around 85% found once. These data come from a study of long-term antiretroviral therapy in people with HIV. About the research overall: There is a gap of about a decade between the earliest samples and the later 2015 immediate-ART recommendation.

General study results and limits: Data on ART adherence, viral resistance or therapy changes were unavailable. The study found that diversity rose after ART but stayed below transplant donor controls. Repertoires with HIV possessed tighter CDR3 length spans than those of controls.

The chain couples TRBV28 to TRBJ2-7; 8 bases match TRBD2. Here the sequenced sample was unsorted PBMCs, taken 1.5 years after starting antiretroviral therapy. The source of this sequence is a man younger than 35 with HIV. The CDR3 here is CASSSPSGPPYEQYF. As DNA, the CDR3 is TGTGCCAGCAGTTCTCCTAGCGGGCCCCCCTACGAGCAGTACTTC.